This T cell receptor beta chain was retrieved from a study of Ad26.COV2.S vaccination and SARS-CoV-2 variants (dated by TCRdb to about 2021). Study-level background: Donors in the vaccine arm were drawn from COV1001, a multicentre, randomized, double-blind, placebo-controlled phase I-IIa trial testing Ad26.COV2.S in healthy adults. Dosing of Ad26.COV2.S was intramuscular, at either 5x10^10 or 1x10^11 viral particles, delivered as one shot or as two shots spaced 56 days apart. TCRbeta repertoire sequencing was used to assess the specificity and breadth of SARS-CoV-2-reactive T cell receptors after Ad26.COV2.S vaccination. The TCR-sequenced set comprised around 30 samples: some 19 Ad26.COV2.S vaccine recipients, 5 placebo recipients and 8 SARS-CoV-2 convalescent individuals. Trial participants were randomized into five groups of five, in which low-dose or high-dose Ad26.COV2.S was given once or twice, or placebo was given on both occasions. Investigators remained blinded to trial group allocation during experiments and outcome assessment. Beyond this particular receptor, the publication reports: Non-spike TCR breadth was comparable between vaccine and placebo recipients, consistent with the vaccine containing only spike. Higher spike-specific TCR breadth was observed in Ad26.COV2.S recipients than in placebo recipients (P = 0.0014). After vaccination, spike-specific CD8+ and CD4+ T cell responses were reported to show substantial breadth. The authors noted that the TCR breadth and depth analyses may have underestimated total T cell responses. Comparing responses between vaccine doses or regimens was not something the study was powered to do.

The immunoSEQ Assay was the method used to sequence TCRbeta CDR3 regions. After extraction, genomic DNA underwent amplification by bias-controlled multiplex PCR, followed by high-throughput sequencing. Per the source publication's procedure: To quantify the absolute abundance of every unique TCRbeta CDR3 region, sequences were collapsed and filtered. T cell fraction was estimated by normalizing TCRbeta template counts to usable DNA, which was measured by amplifying reference genes present in all nucleated cells. Repertoire TCRs were annotated as SARS-CoV-2-specific when V gene, CDR3 amino acid sequence and J gene were exactly matched to a known reactive TCR set. MIRA supplied the reference SARS-CoV-2 TCR set, which was filtered for enrichment in COVID-19-positive ImmuneCODE repertoires so that public or cross-reactive TCRs were removed. Based on the MIRA antigens, annotated TCRs were further analysed at the level of specific ORF or position within ORF. Breadth was defined as annotated unique rearrangements over total unique productive rearrangements; depth was the summed frequency of those rearrangements. TCR breadth was compared between groups using two-sided Wilcoxon rank-sum tests. This immuneACCESS table, as held by TCRdb, lists in-frame sequences with V and J called but not all clones. Of the missing ones, under half trace to an unresolved V gene in checked studies; the others have no known cause. The V and J calls and clone size were taken over from that table, and D and trimming were inferred from the DNA. The sample yields some 480,000 clones; about 83% were counted once. The biggest ten clones account for around 13% of the sample.

In regard to this clone: Its recognized antigen is unknown. Base qualities were left out, and no much larger clone turns up one base away.

Reading the label with the study, this specimen's treatment or condition is: some 19 received Ad26.COV2.S at low or high dose, single or two shots; 5 received placebo; per-sample allocation not given. Repertoires of vaccine and placebo recipients were sequenced from samples collected on day 63 after the first injection. In Cohort 1b, more than 20 adults aged 18-55 years were enrolled at a single site in Boston, USA, between 29 July and 7 August 2020. As a vaccine, Ad26.COV2.S was a replication-incompetent adenovirus type 26 vector that expressed a prefusion-stabilized SARS-CoV-2 spike protein derived from the original Wuhan strain. Cut back by 4 bases and 2 bases, the V and J ends lie 18 bases apart. The CDR3 runs 16 residues from the cysteine to the phenylalanine. Just CDR3 DNA is preserved here, 48 bases in frame from base 1. CDR1 is given as SGHNT and CDR2 as YENEEA, both from the germline V gene.

The rearrangement joined TRBV11-3 to TRBJ2-7, with a tentative D gene TRBD1 over 6 matching bases. The material sequenced was peripheral blood, taken in a trial of Ad26.COV2.S vaccine versus placebo. The origin of this receptor is a person aged 18-65 years who received the Ad26.COV2.S COVID-19 vaccine or a placebo. The DNA sequence is TGTGCCAGCAGCTCCGGGACCAGGGGACCGCCCTACGAGCAGTACTTC. Its coded protein is CASSSGTRGPPYEQYF.